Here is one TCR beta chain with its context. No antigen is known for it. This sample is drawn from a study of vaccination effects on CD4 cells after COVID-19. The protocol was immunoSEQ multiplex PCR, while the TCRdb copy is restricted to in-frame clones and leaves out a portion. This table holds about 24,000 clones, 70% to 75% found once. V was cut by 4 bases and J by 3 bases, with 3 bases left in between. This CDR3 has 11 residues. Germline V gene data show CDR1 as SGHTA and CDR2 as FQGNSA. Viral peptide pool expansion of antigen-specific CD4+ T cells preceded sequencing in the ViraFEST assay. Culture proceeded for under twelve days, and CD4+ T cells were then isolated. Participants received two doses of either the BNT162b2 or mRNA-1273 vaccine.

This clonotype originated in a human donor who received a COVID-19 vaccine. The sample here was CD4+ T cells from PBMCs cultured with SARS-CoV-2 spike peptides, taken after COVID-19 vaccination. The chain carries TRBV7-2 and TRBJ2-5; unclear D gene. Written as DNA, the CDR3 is TGTGCCAGCAGCTCCGAAGAGACCCAGTACTTC. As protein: CASSSEETQYF.